The 32 T cell receptor beta chains below were found in one sample sequenced in a study of cytomegalovirus exposure and HLA in healthy donors. The PCR used 60 Vbeta and 13 Jbeta primers. The method was immunoSEQ multiplex PCR; TCRdb's version includes in-frame clones alone and lacks a portion of them. This sample carries 150,000 to 250,000 clones, 82% of them seen once, and the ten largest clones take 0.08% to 0.1%. The sample was PBMCs. Receptors were obtained from a boy aged 2 to 9 in good health and CMV-seronegative.

This chain joins TRBV18 and TRBJ2-7, with 9 positions matching TRBD1. Per the germline V gene, CDR1 is KGHSH and CDR2 is LQKENI. V trimming: 2 bases; J trimming: 4 bases; junction bases outside the gene matches: 9. CDR3 size: 16 residues. The CDR3 loop reads CASSPKDRGSRYEQYF. The CDR3 region has the DNA TGTGCCAGCTCACCAAAGGACAGGGGCAGCCGGTACGAGCAGTACTTC.

The V and J genes are TRBV6-6 and TRBJ1-1; TRBD1 agrees at 10 bases. CDR1 and CDR2 (germline): MNHNY, SVGAGI (reference sequence). The V and J ends lost 6 bases and 4 bases, in that order; junction bases with no gene match: 11. The CDR3 has 16 amino acids. DNA for the CDR3: TGTGCCAGCAGGCCGGGACAGGGGAGGTTGGGCACTGAAGCTTTCTTT. Translation: CASRPGQGRLGTEAFF.

This sequence joins TRBV6-5 and TRBJ1-2; possibly TRBD1 for D (6 bases). Germline CDR1 is MNHEY and CDR2 is SVGAGI. V lost 8 bases and J lost 4, with 17 bases in between. The CDR3 consists of 14 residues. Here the CDR3 reads CASGTGNWGYGYTF. As DNA, the CDR3 is TGTGCCAGCGGAACAGGGAATTGGGGCTATGGCTACACCTTC.

This chain uses TRBV5-1 with TRBJ1-5, with TRBD1 as a possible D gene (6 bases). Germline assignment: CDR1 SGHRS and CDR2 YFSETQ. This CDR3 spans 15 amino acids. Between the trimmed V and J ends, which lost 0 bases and 2 bases, there was a span of 9 bases. CDR3 bases: TGCGCCAGCAGCTTGGCGGGGGGCCGCAATCAGCCCCAGCATTTT. Protein: CASSLAGGRNQPQHF.

The chain has TRBV7-6 and TRBJ2-7; 7 nucleotides agree with TRBD2. Trimming at V came to 4 bases and at J to 7 bases, leaving 10 bases not matched to a gene. The CDR3 length is 14 residues. CDR1 and CDR2 (germline): SGHVS, FNYEAQ. As DNA, the CDR3 is TGTGCCAGCAGCTCGTGGGGGAACGGGGGGGAGCAGTACTTC. Translating it yields CASSSWGNGGEQYF.

The gene calls are TRBV4-3 and TRBJ1-6; 10 nucleotides agree with TRBD1. Germline V lookup: CDR1 LGHNA, CDR2 YSLEER. V shed 3 bases, J shed 9 bases, and the junction held 11 bases outside the gene matches. This CDR3 spans 17 amino acids. CDR3 loop: CASSQVGDRGFGSPLHF. The CDR3 region has the DNA TGCGCCAGCAGCCAGGTTGGGGACAGGGGTTTTGGTTCACCCCTCCACTTT.

This chain links TRBV11-2 with TRBJ2-3; a weak D match, TRBD2 (6 bases). The CDR3 sequence is 14 residues long. With 2 bases removed from V and 2 bases from J, the gap between germline ends came to 8 bases. Germline loops: CDR1 SGHAT, CDR2 FQNNGV. The CDR3 spells CASSLREATDTQYF. CDR3 nucleotides: TGTGCCAGCAGCTTAAGGGAGGCCACAGATACGCAGTATTTT.

This chain connects TRBV5-1 to TRBJ1-3, with 7 bases aligning to TRBD1. The germline V gene encodes CDR1 SGHRS and CDR2 YFSETQ. The V gene end was trimmed by 0 bases and the J gene end by 0 bases; junction bases not matched to a gene: 9. The CDR3 runs 18 residues. DNA for the CDR3: TGCGCCAGCAGCTTGGAAGGGACAGCGGCTTACTCTGGAAACACCATATATTTT. Protein product: CASSLEGTAAYSGNTIYF.

The CDR3 sequence: CAIMDRGINIQYF. Written as DNA, the CDR3 is TGTGCCATCATGGACAGGGGAATTAACATTCAGTACTTC. V usage is TRBV10-3 and J usage is TRBJ2-4; TRBD1 aligns across 9 bases. Germline V gives CDR1 ENHRY, CDR2 SYGVKD. Germline trimming cut 7 bases from V and 7 bases from J; bases unmatched to any gene: 5. The CDR3 runs to 13 residues.

This sequence joins TRBV4-2 and TRBJ1-3; the D gene is possibly TRBD1 (5 bases). The CDR3 loop spans 17 amino acids. In germline, CDR1 is LGHNA, CDR2 YNFKEQ. Trimming removed 6 bases from V and 0 bases from J, with 18 bases in between. The DNA of the CDR3 is TGTGCCAGCAGACTCCTTGGGGGAGGGGTCTCTGGAAACACCATATATTTT. This codes for CASRLLGGGVSGNTIYF.

The rearrangement joins TRBV7-2 to TRBJ2-1; D uncertain. The CDR3 sequence is 15 residues long. Germline-derived CDR1 and CDR2 are SGHTA and FQGNSA. The germline V and J ends were trimmed by 0 bases and 2 bases, with 8 bases remaining between them. The CDR3 DNA reads TGTGCCAGCAGCTTAGCCGCTACCCCCTACAATGAGCAGTTCTTC. Translation gives CASSLAATPYNEQFF.

The chain has TRBV6-5 and TRBJ2-7; the D gene is possibly TRBD1 (5 bases). Per the germline V gene, CDR1 is MNHEY and CDR2 is SVGAGI. CDR3 length: 15 amino acids. V was cut by 1 base and J by 1 base, with 11 bases left in between. The CDR3 region has the DNA TGTGCCAGCAGTTACTTTTCAGGGTCTTCCTACGAGCAGTACTTC. Translation: CASSYFSGSSYEQYF.

The chain joins TRBV7-2 to TRBJ1-2; weak D call: TRBD1 (6 bases). The V and J ends lost 5 bases and 0 bases respectively, with 19 bases between them. Germline V gene data show CDR1 as SGHTA and CDR2 as FQGNSA. CDR3 length: 17 residues. CDR3 sequence: CASSVQWAQGSNYGYTF. The DNA for the CDR3 is TGTGCCAGCAGCGTTCAATGGGCACAGGGATCTAACTATGGCTACACCTTC.

A few counts support this clone. This chain links TRBV27 with TRBJ1-6; no reliable D call. This CDR3 has 14 amino acids. The V end lost 3 bases, the J end lost 0 bases, and 3 bases lay between the germline ends. Germline assignment: CDR1 MNHEY and CDR2 SMNVEV (reference sequence). CDR3 coding DNA: TGTGCCAGCAGTTTGAGCTCCTATAATTCACCCCTCCACTTT. Translation: CASSLSSYNSPLHF.

In DNA form, the CDR3 reads TGTGCCAGCAGCTTAAGGACTCGCTACGAGCAGTACTTC. It translates to CASSLRTRYEQYF. The rearrangement uses TRBV7-3 and TRBJ2-7; D possibly corresponds to TRBD2 (5 bases). Trimming removed 1 base from V and 3 bases from J, with 7 bases in between. Germline lookup yields CDR1 SGHTA and CDR2 FQGTGA. This CDR3 has 13 residues.

V usage is TRBV4-1 and J usage is TRBJ2-2, with D possibly matching TRBD1 (6 bases). This CDR3 has 15 residues. V lost 0 bases, J lost 6 bases, and 11 bases lay in between. Germline V gene data show CDR1 as MGHRA and CDR2 as YSYEKL. The CDR3, as DNA: TGCGCCAGCAGCCAAGATAGGGGGAGTCCCGGGGAGCTGTTTTTT. The encoded protein is CASSQDRGSPGELFF.

The J gene is TRBJ1-1, the V gene TRBV5-5; D might be TRBD1 (6 bases). CDR3 length: 20 residues. Looked up from germline, CDR1 is SGHKS and CDR2 is YYEKEE (reference sequence). V gave up 0 bases and J gave up 0 bases, with 24 bases separating them. The CDR3 nucleotides are TGTGCCAGCAGCTTGGAAAGAAACCGGGACACCGAGCTATTGAACACTGAAGCTTTCTTT. Translating gives CASSLERNRDTELLNTEAFF.

The chain carries TRBV15 and TRBJ2-7; D possibly corresponds to TRBD1 (6 bases). Per the germline V gene, CDR1 is LNHNV and CDR2 is YYDKDF (reference sequence). The V gene lost 4 bases and the J gene lost 2 bases, with 12 bases spanning the gap. CDR3 length equals 14 residues. Here the CDR3 DNA reads TGTGCCACCAGCAAAACGGGACAAGCCTACGAGCAGTACTTC. The encoded protein is CATSKTGQAYEQYF.

The chain combines TRBV18 with TRBJ2-7; tentatively, D is TRBD1 (5 bases). The V end lost 6 bases, the J end lost 2 bases, and 17 bases lay between the germline ends. The CDR3 is made up of 15 amino acids. Per germline, CDR1 KGHSH and CDR2 LQKENI. This chain's CDR3 is CASSPFDSLAYEQYF. In DNA, the CDR3 is TGTGCCAGCTCCCCCTTCGACAGTCTTGCCTACGAGCAGTACTTC.

The rearrangement links TRBV6-1 to TRBJ1-1; 7 nucleotides match TRBD1. The CDR3 totals 14 residues. The ends lost 2 bases at V and 4 bases at J; junction bases unmatched: 4. Germline CDR1 MNHNS, CDR2 SASEGT. CDR3 amino acids: CASSESPGGTEAFF. The DNA for the CDR3 is TGTGCCAGCAGTGAAAGCCCAGGGGGCACTGAAGCTTTCTTT.

As DNA, the CDR3 is TGCGCCAGCAGCTTGAGTCTAGCGGCCTCCTACAATGAGCAGTTCTTC. Its translation is CASSLSLAASYNEQFF. The rearrangement joins TRBV5-1 to TRBJ2-1; TRBD2 agrees at 7 bases. Losses at the gene ends were 1 base for V and 0 bases for J; bases not matched to a gene: 4. Germline V gives CDR1 SGHRS, CDR2 YFSETQ. CDR3 length equals 16 residues. The entire variable domain, with the rest obtained from reference TRBV5-1 and TRBJ2-1, is as follows: KAGVTQTPRYLIKTRGQQVTLSCSPISGHRSVSWYQQTPGQGLQFLFEYFSETQRNKGNFPGRFSGRQFSNSRSEMNVSTLELGDSALYLCASSLSLAASYNEQFFGPGTRLTVL.

This clone came up a few times. The CDR3 protein is CASSPQVGEQYF. The CDR3 nucleotides read TGTGCCAGCAGTCCACAGGTGGGGGAGCAGTACTTC. The chain couples TRBV2 to TRBJ2-7; the D gene is possibly TRBD1 (5 bases). Deletions cut 5 bases from V and 7 bases from J, with 12 bases between. CDR3 length: 12 residues. Germline CDR1 is SNHLY and CDR2 is FYNNEI. The complete variable domain, with remaining parts taken from reference TRBV2 and TRBJ2-7, reads EPEVTQTPSHQVTQMGQEVILRCVPISNHLYFYWYRQILGQKVEFLVSFYNNEISEKSEIFDDQFSVERPDGSNFTLKIRSTKLEDSAMYFCASSPQVGEQYFGPGTRLTVT.

The CDR3 is CARSPPPSGRAFF. The DNA of the CDR3 is TGTGCCAGAAGCCCCCCTCCCTCCGGGAGAGCTTTCTTT. The rearrangement joins TRBV5-3 to TRBJ1-1; D ambiguous. TRBV5-3 is an open reading frame whose function is uncertain. The CDR3 has 13 residues. Trimming removed 4 bases from V and 10 bases from J, with 17 bases in between.

This clone has more than one count but fewer than ten. The rearrangement uses TRBV5-6 and TRBJ2-7; D uncertain. V was cut by 0 bases and J by 0 bases, with 7 bases left in between. CDR1 and CDR2 (germline): SGHDT, YYEEEE. The CDR3 runs 14 residues. CDR3 amino acids: CASSLGSSSYEQYF. In nucleotides, the CDR3 is TGTGCCAGCAGCTTGGGGTCGAGCTCCTACGAGCAGTACTTC.

This rearrangement joins TRBV6-6 to TRBJ2-3; 12 positions match TRBD2. J was trimmed by 7 bases and V by 3 bases; bases with no gene match: 5. The V gene's germline CDR1 is MNHNY and CDR2 SVGAGI (reference sequence). The CDR3 covers 15 residues. The CDR3 bases are TGTGCCAGCAGTTATGGGACTAGCGGGCGAAATACGCAGTATTTT. This codes for CASSYGTSGRNTQYF.

V and J are TRBV29-1 and TRBJ2-5, with D unclear. The end of the DNA is better explained by TRBJ2-7, so the J call may be wrong. Germline V gives CDR1 SQVTM, CDR2 ANQGSEA. This CDR3 has 12 residues. The CDR3 region is CSVEVVGYEQYF. CDR3 nucleotides: TGCAGCGTTGAGGTTGTGGGCTACGAGCAGTACTTC.

This clone was seen just once. Other nucleotide sequences from this sample produce the same CDR3. This sequence joins TRBV19 and TRBJ1-2; 7 nucleotides line up with TRBD1. The trim removed 3 bases at V and 3 bases at J, leaving 1 base unmatched. The germline gives CDR1 LNHDA, CDR2 SQIVND (reference sequence). The CDR3 is 13 residues long. The CDR3 spells CASSITGDYGYTF. CDR3 DNA sequence: TGTGCCAGTAGTATTACAGGGGACTATGGCTACACCTTC.

V usage is TRBV7-8 and J usage is TRBJ2-4; 11 nucleotides agree with TRBD1. CDR1 is SGHVS and CDR2 is FQNEAQ in the germline V gene. V gave up 3 bases and J gave up 7 bases; unmatched junction bases: 8. The CDR3 extends over 16 amino acids. CDR3 sequence reads: CASSFPGQGAMNIQYF. For the CDR3, the DNA is TGTGCCAGCAGCTTCCCCGGACAGGGGGCGATGAACATTCAGTACTTC. Full variable domain (outside the CDR3, taken from reference TRBV7-8 and TRBJ2-4): GAGVSQSPRYKVAKRGQDVALRCDPISGHVSLFWYQQALGQGPEFLTYFQNEAQLDKSGLPSDRFFAERPEGSVSTLKIQRTQQEDSAVYLCASSFPGQGAMNIQYFGAGTRLSVL.

V and J are TRBV30 and TRBJ1-2; D is uncertain. The CDR3 covers 12 residues. V lost 0 bases and J 6 bases, leaving 8 bases between the germline ends. CDR1 is GTSNPN, CDR2 SVGIG, per germline (reference sequence). The CDR3 loop is CAWSVQRDGYTF. As DNA, the CDR3 is TGTGCCTGGAGTGTACAGAGGGATGGCTACACCTTC.

The sample holds one count of this clone. Written as DNA, the CDR3 is TGTGCCAGCAGCTTGCAACCAGGGAGGAATCAGCCCCAGCATTTT. It yields the protein CASSLQPGRNQPQHF. The genes are TRBV5-6 and TRBJ1-5, with a weak D call TRBD1 (5 bases). The V gene lost 1 base and the J gene lost 4 bases, with 12 bases spanning the gap. The CDR3 runs to 15 residues. Germline loops: CDR1 SGHDT, CDR2 YYEEEE.

This clone came up once. Other DNA sequences in this specimen translate into the identical CDR3. V and J are TRBV2 and TRBJ1-6; 7 bases map to TRBD1. V lost 6 bases, J lost 4 bases, and 0 bases stayed unmatched. This CDR3 has 13 residues. CDR1 and CDR2 (germline): SNHLY, FYNNEI. CDR3 in amino acids: CASRQGYNSPLHF. The CDR3 coding sequence is TGTGCCAGCAGACAGGGGTATAATTCACCCCTCCACTTT.

The V and J genes are TRBV21-1 and TRBJ2-3; the table's D call, TRBD2, has no DNA check behind it. TRBV21-1 is a known pseudogene. The CDR3 length is 16 residues. The CDR3 protein is CASSKVRGGGTDTQYF. CDR3 bases: TGTGCCAGCAGCAAAGTACGCGGGGGGGGTACAGATACGCAGTATTTT.